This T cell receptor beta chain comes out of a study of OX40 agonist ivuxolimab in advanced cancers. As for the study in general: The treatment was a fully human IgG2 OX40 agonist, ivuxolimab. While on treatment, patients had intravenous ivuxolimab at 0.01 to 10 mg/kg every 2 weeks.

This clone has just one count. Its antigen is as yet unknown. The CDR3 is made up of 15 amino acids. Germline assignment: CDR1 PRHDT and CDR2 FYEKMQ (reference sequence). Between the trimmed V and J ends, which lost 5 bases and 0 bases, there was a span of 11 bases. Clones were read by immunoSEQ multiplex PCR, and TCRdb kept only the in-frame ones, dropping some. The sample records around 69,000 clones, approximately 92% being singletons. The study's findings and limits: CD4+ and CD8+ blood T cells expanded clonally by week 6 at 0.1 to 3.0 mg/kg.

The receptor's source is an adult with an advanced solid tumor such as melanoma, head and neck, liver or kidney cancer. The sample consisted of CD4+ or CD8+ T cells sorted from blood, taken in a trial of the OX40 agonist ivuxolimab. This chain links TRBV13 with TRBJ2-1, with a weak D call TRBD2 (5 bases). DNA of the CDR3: TGTGCCAGCAGCCAAGGACTTGACTCCTACAATGAGCAGTTCTTC. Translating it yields CASSQGLDSYNEQFF.